These T cell receptor beta chains were read from a single sample in a study of blood T cell repertoires in COVID-19. Only in-frame clones appear in the TCRdb table, and some are missing; sequencing was by immunoSEQ multiplex PCR. Of 55,000 to 65,000 clones listed, approximately 82% are singletons. The sample taken for sequencing was peripheral blood. These receptors all come from a man aged 60 to 75 with acute or convalescent COVID-19. Both conserved end residues are part of each CDR3. The order of the fields is clone size, CDR3 length, J gene, V gene, D gene, CDR3 protein, CDR3 DNA. A D gene is named only where the DNA matches it firmly. Only some rows state a clone size, as once, few, many or a class for expanded clones.

size: once
length: 15
J: TRBJ1-4
V: TRBV5-6
D: TRBD1
CDR3: CASSSSTGEGEKLFF
DNA: TGTGCCAGCAGCTCCTCGACAGGGGAAGGCGAAAAACTGTTTTTT

size: .
length: 15
J: TRBJ1-1
V: TRBV18
D: .
CDR3: CASSPAWSSNTEAFF
DNA: TGTGCCAGCTCACCGGCTTGGTCCTCGAACACTGAAGCTTTCTTT

size: .
length: 16
J: TRBJ2-6
V: TRBV5-1
D: TRBD1
CDR3: CASSSGTVSGANVLTF
DNA: TGCGCCAGCAGCTCCGGGACAGTCTCTGGGGCCAACGTCCTGACTTTC

size: .
length: 14
J: TRBJ1-2
V: TRBV7-2
D: .
CDR3: CASSRDNSDYGYTF
DNA: TGTGCCAGCAGCCGGGACAATTCGGACTATGGCTACACCTTC

size: few
length: 16
J: TRBJ2-5
V: TRBV7-3
D: TRBD1
CDR3: CASSLNAPGQGETQYF
DNA: TGTGCCAGCAGCCTTAACGCTCCCGGACAGGGAGAGACCCAGTACTTC

size: few
length: 15
J: TRBJ2-2
V: TRBV9
D: .
CDR3: CASSARGAETGELFF
DNA: TGTGCCAGCAGCGCCCGGGGGGCAGAAACCGGGGAGCTGTTTTTT

size: .
length: 14
J: TRBJ1-6
V: TRBV27
D: .
CDR3: CASSYDRRNSPLHF
DNA: TGTGCCAGCAGTTATGACAGGAGGAATTCACCCCTCCACTTT

size: few
length: 16
J: TRBJ1-6
V: TRBV2
D: TRBD1
CDR3: CASSADSTGANSPLHF
DNA: TGTGCCAGCAGTGCCGACTCGACAGGGGCTAATTCACCCCTCCACTTT

size: .
length: 15
J: TRBJ1-5
V: TRBV19
D: TRBD1
CDR3: CASLGSGQGHQPQHF
DNA: TGTGCCAGTTTAGGTTCGGGACAGGGTCATCAGCCCCAGCATTTT

size: .
length: 12
J: TRBJ1-5
V: TRBV6-5
D: .
CDR3: CASSPLNQPQHF
DNA: TGTGCCAGCAGTCCCTTAAATCAGCCCCAGCATTTT

size: .
length: 17
J: TRBJ1-1
V: TRBV6-6
D: .
CDR3: CASSPSRDPVANTEAFF
DNA: TGTGCCAGCAGTCCGTCGCGGGATCCAGTGGCGAACACTGAAGCTTTCTTT

size: .
length: 16
J: TRBJ2-3
V: TRBV4-2
D: TRBD2
CDR3: CASSQSSGGAGDTQYF
DNA: TGTGCCAGCAGCCAATCTAGCGGGGGGGCCGGAGATACGCAGTATTTT

size: .
length: 15
J: TRBJ2-3
V: TRBV10-2
D: TRBD2
CDR3: CASTLLAGTTDTQYF
DNA: TGCGCCAGCACTCTCCTAGCGGGGACTACAGATACGCAGTATTTT

size: .
length: 15
J: TRBJ1-2
V: TRBV2
D: .
CDR3: CASLLGGGLGYGYTF
DNA: TGTGCCAGCCTTCTTGGGGGGGGCTTGGGCTATGGCTACACCTTC

size: .
length: 15
J: TRBJ1-1
V: TRBV7-3
D: .
CDR3: CASSPSGLGNTEAFF
DNA: TGTGCCAGCAGCCCCTCCGGTCTAGGGAACACTGAAGCTTTCTTT

size: .
length: 14
J: TRBJ1-1
V: TRBV6-1
D: .
CDR3: CASSEGTLNTEAFF
DNA: TGTGCCAGCAGTGAAGGGACACTGAACACTGAAGCTTTCTTT

size: once
length: 18
J: TRBJ1-1
V: TRBV27
D: .
CDR3: CASSFSTQRNRVNTEAFF
DNA: TGTGCCAGCAGTTTTTCTACCCAGCGGAACAGGGTGAACACTGAAGCTTTCTTT

size: .
length: 14
J: TRBJ2-1
V: TRBV7-3
D: TRBD1
CDR3: CASSRTGGYNEQFF
DNA: TGTGCCAGCAGCCGTACAGGGGGTTACAATGAGCAGTTCTTC

size: .
length: 12
J: TRBJ2-1
V: TRBV15
D: .
CDR3: CATGGAYNEQFF
DNA: TGTGCCACCGGAGGGGCGTATAATGAGCAGTTCTTC

size: .
length: 14
J: TRBJ1-1
V: TRBV11-2
D: TRBD1
CDR3: CASSFGTVGTEAFF
DNA: TGTGCCAGCAGCTTCGGGACAGTTGGGACTGAAGCTTTCTTT

size: .
length: 15
J: TRBJ1-1
V: TRBV25-1
D: .
CDR3: CASSDHRAGNTEAFF
DNA: TGTGCCAGCAGTGACCACAGGGCGGGTAACACTGAAGCTTTCTTT

size: once
length: 14
J: TRBJ1-6
V: TRBV7-9
D: TRBD1
CDR3: CASSMGQGGSPLHF
DNA: TGTGCCAGCAGCATGGGACAGGGGGGTTCACCCCTCCACTTT

size: few
length: 16
J: TRBJ2-5
V: TRBV2
D: TRBD2
CDR3: CASRRGTSGGRETQYF
DNA: TGTGCCAGCAGAAGGGGGACTAGCGGGGGTAGAGAGACCCAGTACTTC

size: .
length: 14
J: TRBJ1-2
V: TRBV7-2
D: .
CDR3: CASSLPPVNYGYTF
DNA: TGTGCCAGCAGCTTACCGCCAGTTAACTATGGCTACACCTTC

size: .
length: 10
J: TRBJ2-7
V: TRBV14
D: .
CDR3: CAPDPYEQYF
DNA: TGTGCCCCAGATCCCTACGAGCAGTACTTC

size: .
length: 16
J: TRBJ1-1
V: TRBV21-1
D: .
CDR3: CATTTPCDRLSTEAFF
DNA: TGTGCCACCACGACTCCCTGTGACAGGTTAAGCACTGAAGCTTTCTTT

size: .
length: 10
J: TRBJ1-2
V: TRBV28
D: .
CDR3: CASRRSGYTF
DNA: TGTGCCAGCAGGCGGAGTGGCTACACCTTC

size: once
length: 14
J: TRBJ2-2
V: TRBV5-1
D: .
CDR3: CASSRSWVAGELFF
DNA: TGCGCCAGCAGCCGGAGTTGGGTCGCCGGGGAGCTGTTTTTT

size: .
length: 11
J: TRBJ2-3
V: TRBV7-2
D: .
CDR3: CASSLEGTQYF
DNA: TGTGCCAGCAGCTTAGAGGGGACGCAGTATTTT

size: once
length: 14
J: TRBJ1-1
V: TRBV18
D: TRBD1
CDR3: CASSPRAGGEEAFF
DNA: TGTGCCAGCTCACCACGGGCAGGGGGCGAGGAAGCTTTCTTT

size: .
length: 16
J: TRBJ2-1
V: TRBV7-2
D: TRBD2
CDR3: CASSPRTSGLPNEQFF
DNA: TGTGCCAGCAGCCCGCGGACTAGCGGCCTTCCCAATGAGCAGTTCTTC

size: once
length: 14
J: TRBJ2-7
V: TRBV24-1
D: TRBD1
CDR3: CATSETGAEYEQYF
DNA: TGTGCCACCAGTGAAACAGGGGCGGAGTACGAGCAGTACTTC

size: .
length: 13
J: TRBJ1-2
V: TRBV27
D: .
CDR3: CASSLSPNYGYTF
DNA: TGTGCCAGCAGTTTATCCCCAAACTATGGCTACACCTTC

size: .
length: 14
J: TRBJ2-3
V: TRBV19
D: TRBD1
CDR3: CASSTGSGADTQYF
DNA: TGTGCCAGTTCGACAGGGAGCGGTGCGGATACGCAGTATTTT

size: .
length: 14
J: TRBJ2-2
V: TRBV29-1
D: .
CDR3: CSVEDHGGTGELFF
DNA: TGCAGCGTTGAAGATCACGGGGGAACCGGGGAGCTGTTTTTT

size: .
length: 18
J: TRBJ1-6
V: TRBV30
D: TRBD1
CDR3: CAWSPPRTGSSYNSPLHF
DNA: TGTGCCTGGAGTCCCCCCCGGACAGGGAGCTCCTATAATTCACCCCTCCACTTT

size: few
length: 15
J: TRBJ2-5
V: TRBV7-3
D: TRBD1
CDR3: CASSLTRDRGETQYF
DNA: TGTGCCAGCAGCTTAACGAGGGACAGGGGAGAGACCCAGTACTTC

size: .
length: 15
J: TRBJ1-5
V: TRBV18
D: .
CDR3: CASSPTGGLDQPQHF
DNA: TGTGCCAGCTCACCAACGGGGGGGCTGGATCAGCCCCAGCATTTT